This entry describes one T cell receptor (beta chain). No antigen is known for it. Repertoires were generated with immunoSEQ multiplex PCR, while TCRdb's copy carries only in-frame clones and drops some. The sample gives tens of thousands of clones, 70% to 90% of which show up once; 3.5% to 4% is in the top ten. The data were taken from a study of cytomegalovirus exposure and HLA in healthy donors. Regarding the study as a whole: First-cohort TCR clusters tended to co-occur in the roughly 130 validation repertoires, a later analysis found. For most TCR sequences rarity was the rule, although some public TCRs occurred in many donors.

Trimming at V came to 5 bases and at J to 0 bases, leaving 7 bases not matched to a gene. The germline gives CDR1 SEHNR, CDR2 FQNEAQ (reference sequence). The CDR3 spans 16 residues. This chain connects TRBV7-9 to TRBJ1-3; 7 nucleotides match TRBD1. The sequenced material came from PBMCs. The TCR sequence derives from a young woman in good health and CMV-seropositive. CDR3 sequence (DNA): TGTGCCAGCAGCACCAGACAGGGAATCTCTGGAAACACCATATATTTT. Translation: CASSTRQGISGNTIYF.